The 25 T cell receptor beta chains given below trace back to one sample, sequenced in a study of patients and donors after allogeneic stem cell transplantation. TCRdb re-analysed the RT-PCR reads in MiXCR, keeping a single row per CDR3 protein. Of around 240,000 distinct CDR3 sequences in the sample, 11% to 15% were seen once. Sequences were obtained from blood, either unsorted or a sorted T cell fraction (not recorded which). The receptors come from a human donor who was either an allogeneic HSCT recipient or a stem cell or donor lymphocyte infusion donor (not recorded which). It is not recorded whose cells these are; they may come from a transplant donor.

This clonotype was detected only a few times. The rearrangement joins TRBV7-8 to TRBJ1-3, with D unclear. Trimming left V 1 base short and J 2 bases short, with 12 bases between. Germline V gene sequence: CDR1 SGHVS, CDR2 FQNEAQ. The CDR3 is 16 residues long. This chain's CDR3 is CASSLGFGDPGNTIYF. Written as DNA, the CDR3 is TGTGCCAGCAGCTTAGGGTTTGGGGATCCTGGAAACACCATATATTTT.

This clonotype was seen only a few times. The chain couples TRBV6-1 to TRBJ2-1; tentative D call: TRBD1 (5 bases). Germline V gene data show CDR1 as MNHNS and CDR2 as SASEGT. V was cut by 8 bases and J by 0 bases, with 8 bases left in between. The CDR3 spans 13 residues. CDR3 protein: CASRQNSYNEQFF. In nucleotides, the CDR3 is TGTGCCAGCCGACAGAACTCCTACAATGAGCAGTTCTTC.

This clonotype was seen more than once but under ten times. This sequence joins TRBV9 and TRBJ2-3; 15 nucleotides align to TRBD2. The CDR3 length is 15 residues. Looked up from germline, CDR1 is SGDLS and CDR2 is YYNGEE. The V segment lost 7 bases and the J segment 5 bases; nucleotides outside the gene matches: 5. CDR3 protein: CASGTSGGSIDTQYF. CDR3 nucleotides: TGTGCCAGCGGGACTAGCGGGGGGTCTATAGATACGCAGTATTTT.

This clonotype has at least ten counts. This chain connects TRBV12-3 or TRBV12-4 to TRBJ1-2, with no clear D. Deletions cut 1 base from V and 4 bases from J, with 13 bases between. The CDR3 loop spans 15 amino acids. CDR3 protein: CASSLEPGVGYGYTF. The CDR3 nucleotides read TGTGCCAGCAGTTTAGAACCGGGTGTAGGCTATGGCTACACCTTC.

This clonotype occurred many times. V gene TRBV20-1 combines with J gene TRBJ1-6; D possibly corresponds to TRBD1 (6 bases). Looked up from germline, CDR1 is DFQATT and CDR2 is SNEGSKA (reference sequence). The CDR3 length is 19 residues. V was pared by 5 bases and J by 8 bases, with 31 bases between. CDR3 protein: CSAPFTGNPGDILDSPLHF. CDR3 DNA sequence: TGCAGTGCTCCTTTTACAGGGAATCCCGGGGATATATTAGATTCACCCCTCCACTTT.

The rearrangement joins TRBV20-1 to TRBJ2-5; possibly TRBD1 or TRBD2 for D (5 bases each). The CDR3 runs 16 residues. Germline-derived CDR1 and CDR2 are DFQATT and SNEGSKA (reference sequence). Trimming cost V 6 bases and J 5 bases, with 25 bases left between them. CDR3 nucleotide sequence: TGCAGTGCCCCCCCGCCGAGGGGATCCTCATGGGAGACCCAGTACTTC. Amino acid sequence: CSAPPPRGSSWETQYF.

This clonotype was recorded a few times. The chain links TRBV24-1 to TRBJ1-5; TRBD1 matches 7 bases. With 4 bases clipped from V and 1 base from J, the junction kept 3 bases outside the gene matches. This CDR3 spans 15 amino acids. CDR1 and CDR2 from the germline V gene are KGHDR and SFDVKD. The CDR3 nucleotides are TGTGCCACCAGTGACCCGGACAGGAGCAATCAGCCCCAGCATTTT. Protein product: CATSDPDRSNQPQHF.

As DNA, the CDR3 is TGTGCCAGCAGCCCCATTGGGGGACAGGGCGAAGAGACCCAGTACTTC. It yields the protein CASSPIGGQGEETQYF. This chain connects TRBV6-1 to TRBJ2-5; TRBD1 aligns across 9 bases. This CDR3 comprises 16 residues. The junction had 11 bases not matched to a gene; V was cut back by 6 bases and J by 3 bases. The germline V gene encodes CDR1 MNHNS and CDR2 SASEGT.

The chain uses TRBV12-3 or TRBV12-4 and TRBJ1-1, with D maybe TRBD1 (5 bases). Trimming stripped 2 bases from V and 4 bases from J, with 14 bases between. The CDR3 length is 15 residues. CDR3 DNA sequence: TGTGCCAGCAGTTTATCCGGGATCGGGGCCACTGAAGCTTTCTTT. It translates to CASSLSGIGATEAFF.

This clonotype occurred a few times. This chain connects TRBV20-1 to TRBJ1-3; 7 nucleotides match TRBD1. The CDR3 is 12 residues long. The junction had 2 bases not matched to a gene; V was cut back by 7 bases and J by 2 bases. Germline V CDR1 and CDR2: DFQATT, SNEGSKA (reference sequence). The CDR3 DNA follows: TGCAGTGTCAGGGGGGCTGGAAACACCATATATTTT. Its protein product is CSVRGAGNTIYF.

This clonotype was observed many times. The V and J genes are TRBV6-5 and TRBJ1-2; D possibly corresponds to TRBD1 (6 bases). V lost 2 bases and J lost 7, with 17 bases in between. The CDR3 runs 15 residues. In germline, CDR1 is MNHEY, CDR2 SVGAGI. The CDR3 nucleotides read TGTGCCAGCAGTTACGCCGACAGGAGGTTAGGTGGCTACACCTTC. Its translation: CASSYADRRLGGYTF.

V is TRBV12-3 or TRBV12-4 and J is TRBJ1-1; 9 bases map to TRBD1. The CDR3 contains 12 residues. With V trimmed by 7 bases and J by 9 bases, 6 bases remained unmatched. The CDR3: CASTRTGDKAFF. The DNA for the CDR3 is TGTGCCAGCACCCGGACAGGGGACAAAGCTTTCTTT.

This clonotype has ten or more counts. The chain uses TRBV12-3 or TRBV12-4 and TRBJ2-7; 10 bases match TRBD1. V lost 5 bases, J lost 3 bases, and 4 bases stayed unmatched. The CDR3 sequence is 14 residues long. CDR3 protein: CASSPGQGYYEQYF. CDR3 coding DNA: TGTGCCAGCAGTCCGGGACAGGGGTACTACGAGCAGTACTTC.

The genes are TRBV2 and TRBJ1-6, with a possible D match to TRBD1 (6 bases). Trimming left V 3 bases short and J 5 bases short, with 14 bases between. The CDR3 sequence is 16 residues long. From germline, CDR1 is SNHLY and CDR2 FYNNEI. CDR3 nucleotide sequence: TGTGCCAGCAGTGAGAGACAGGCGACCGATAATTCACCCCTCCACTTT. It codes for CASSERQATDNSPLHF.

This clonotype came up a few times. The chain uses TRBV7-3 and TRBJ2-1, with 10 positions matching TRBD2. Trimming took 5 bases from V and 4 from J; bases not matched to a gene: 5. CDR1 and CDR2 (germline): SGHTA, FQGTGA. This CDR3 is 15 amino acids long. The CDR3 loop reads CASSTSGAKYNEQFF. Here the CDR3 DNA reads TGTGCCAGCAGCACTAGCGGGGCGAAATACAATGAGCAGTTCTTC.

This clonotype was counted many times. V gene TRBV27 combines with J gene TRBJ2-1, with TRBD2 identical over 7 bases. The CDR3 has 14 amino acids. V lost 2 bases, J lost 12 bases, and 10 bases stayed unmatched. From germline, CDR1 is MNHEY and CDR2 SMNVEV (reference sequence). This CDR3 is CASSLRSGTLGQFF. In nucleotides, the CDR3 is TGTGCCAGCAGTTTACGGAGCGGGACGTTGGGGCAGTTCTTC.

This clonotype was seen a handful of times. This chain connects TRBV27 to TRBJ1-6, with no clear D. This CDR3 spans 14 amino acids. CDR1 and CDR2 (germline): MNHEY, SMNVEV (reference sequence). V was cut by 2 bases and J by 10 bases, with 12 bases left in between. CDR3 coding DNA: TGTGCCAGCAGTTTACTCGGGCCGGGCTCACCCCTCCACTTT. This translates into CASSLLGPGSPLHF.

With regard to this clonotype: A much more abundant neighbour one base away suggests this may be a read error. This sequence joins TRBV5-6 and TRBJ1-1; 8 nucleotides line up with TRBD1. Per the germline V gene, CDR1 is SGHDT and CDR2 is YYEEEE. V was clipped by 2 bases and J by 0 bases; unmatched bases: 6. This CDR3 comprises 16 residues. The CDR3 DNA is TGTGCCAGCAGCTTCGGACAGGGCATCCTGAACACTGAAGCTTTCTTT. Protein product: CASSFGQGILNTEAFF.

The rearrangement uses TRBV5-1 and TRBJ1-1; D remains unclear. V was cut by 1 base and J by 1 base, with 8 bases left in between. Germline assignment: CDR1 SGHRS and CDR2 YFSETQ. The CDR3 runs 14 residues. The CDR3 nucleotides are TGCGCCAGCAGCTTGAACACAGCGAACACTGAAGCTTTCTTT. Translated: CASSLNTANTEAFF.

This clonotype appeared a few times. The J gene is TRBJ2-3, the V gene TRBV11-2; 8 bases line up with TRBD2. Trimming cost V 1 base and J 1 base; bases outside gene matches: 10. From germline, CDR1 is SGHAT and CDR2 FQNNGV. This CDR3 region has 18 residues. The CDR3 coding sequence is TGTGCCAGCAGCTTAGGGACTAGCCTTTCTCCCCGCACAGATACGCAGTATTTT. Encoded protein: CASSLGTSLSPRTDTQYF.

The V gene is TRBV5-1, the J gene TRBJ2-1, with TRBD2 matching 13 bases. After removal of 4 bases from V and 8 bases from J, the junction contained 3 bases not matched to a gene. The CDR3 spans 14 residues. The V gene's germline CDR1 is SGHRS and CDR2 YFSETQ. The CDR3 is CASSPGTSGDEQFF. The CDR3 DNA sequence: TGCGCCAGCAGCCCAGGGACTAGCGGGGATGAGCAGTTCTTC.

This clonotype was recorded a few times. The chain is built from TRBV7-9 and TRBJ2-3, with TRBD2 matching 7 bases. Germline V gene data show CDR1 as SEHNR and CDR2 as FQNEAQ (reference sequence). V lost 5 bases to trimming and J lost 1 base; unmatched junction nucleotides: 6. This CDR3 region has 15 residues. CDR3 region: CASSQSGKGTDTQYF. CDR3 nucleotides: TGTGCCAGCAGCCAAAGCGGGAAGGGCACAGATACGCAGTATTTT.

This clonotype was detected only a few times. As DNA, the CDR3 is TGCGCCAGCAGCTTGATCGGCGGGAGGACCTACAATGAGCAGTTCTTC. Translated, it gives CASSLIGGRTYNEQFF. The chain employs TRBV5-1 and TRBJ2-1; 8 bases are a match to TRBD2. CDR1 is SGHRS and CDR2 is YFSETQ in the germline V gene. CDR3 length: 16 amino acids. Unmatched junction bases numbered 5, after V lost 1 base and J lost 2 bases.

This clonotype has just a few counts. The V gene is TRBV9, the J gene TRBJ2-4, with D perhaps matching TRBD2 (5 bases). CDR3 length: 14 residues. Trimming cost V 3 bases and J 2 bases, with 9 bases left between them. Germline V CDR1 and CDR2: SGDLS, YYNGEE. Here the CDR3 reads CASSAPGTKNIQYF. As DNA, the CDR3 is TGTGCCAGCAGCGCCCCGGGGACCAAAAACATTCAGTACTTC.

This clonotype was detected a few times. The chain joins TRBV6-5 to TRBJ2-7, with 12 bases matching TRBD2. With V trimmed by 2 bases and J by 3 bases, 8 bases remained unmatched. Looked up from germline, CDR1 is MNHEY and CDR2 is SVGAGI. The CDR3 consists of 17 residues. CDR3: CASSYATTSGSVYEQYF. The CDR3 nucleotides are TGTGCCAGCAGTTACGCGACGACTAGCGGGAGTGTCTACGAGCAGTACTTC.